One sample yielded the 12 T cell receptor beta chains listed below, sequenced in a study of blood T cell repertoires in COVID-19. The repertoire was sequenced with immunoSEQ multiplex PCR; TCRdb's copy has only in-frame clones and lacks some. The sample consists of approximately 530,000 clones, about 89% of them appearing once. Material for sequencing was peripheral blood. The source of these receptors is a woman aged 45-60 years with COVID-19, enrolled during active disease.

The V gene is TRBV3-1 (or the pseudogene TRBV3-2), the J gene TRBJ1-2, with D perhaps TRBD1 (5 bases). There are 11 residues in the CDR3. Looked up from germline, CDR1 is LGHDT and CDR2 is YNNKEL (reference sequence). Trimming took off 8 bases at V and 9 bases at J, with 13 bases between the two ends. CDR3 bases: TGTGCCAGCGTGGGCCAGGGCCGCTACACCTTC. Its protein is CASVGQGRYTF.

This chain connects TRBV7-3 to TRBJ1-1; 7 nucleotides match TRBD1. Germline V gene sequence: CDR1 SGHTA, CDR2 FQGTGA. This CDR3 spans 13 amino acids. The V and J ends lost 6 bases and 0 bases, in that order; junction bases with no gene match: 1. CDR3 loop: CASSTGVNTEAFF. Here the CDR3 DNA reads TGTGCCAGCAGTACAGGGGTGAACACTGAAGCTTTCTTT.

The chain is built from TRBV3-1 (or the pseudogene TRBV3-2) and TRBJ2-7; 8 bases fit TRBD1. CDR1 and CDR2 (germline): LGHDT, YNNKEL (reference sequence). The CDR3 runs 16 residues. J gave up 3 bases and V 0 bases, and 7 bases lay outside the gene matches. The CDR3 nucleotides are TGTGCCAGCAGCCAAGATGGGGGACAGGTTATCTACGAGCAGTACTTC. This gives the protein CASSQDGGQVIYEQYF.

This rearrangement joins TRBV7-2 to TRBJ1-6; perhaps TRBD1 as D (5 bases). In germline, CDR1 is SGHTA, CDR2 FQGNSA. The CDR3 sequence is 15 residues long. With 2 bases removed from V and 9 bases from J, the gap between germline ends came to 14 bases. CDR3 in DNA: TGTGCCAGCAGCTTACACAAGGGGTCGGGTTCACCCCTCCACTTT. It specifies CASSLHKGSGSPLHF.

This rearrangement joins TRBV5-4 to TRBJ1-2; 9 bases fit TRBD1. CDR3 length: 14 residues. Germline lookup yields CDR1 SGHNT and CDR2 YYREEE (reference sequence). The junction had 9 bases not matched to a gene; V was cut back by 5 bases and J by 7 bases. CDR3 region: CASRNRDRAGGYTF. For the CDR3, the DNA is TGTGCCAGCAGAAACCGGGACAGGGCGGGTGGCTACACCTTC.

The CDR3 loop is CASSSGEQYF. The CDR3 DNA reads TGTGCCAGCAGTTCGGGCGAGCAGTACTTC. J is TRBJ2-7 and V is TRBV6-2 or TRBV6-3; D unresolved. Germline values: CDR1 MNHEY, CDR2 SVGEGT. The CDR3 has 10 amino acids. V lost 4 bases and J lost 6, with 4 bases in between.

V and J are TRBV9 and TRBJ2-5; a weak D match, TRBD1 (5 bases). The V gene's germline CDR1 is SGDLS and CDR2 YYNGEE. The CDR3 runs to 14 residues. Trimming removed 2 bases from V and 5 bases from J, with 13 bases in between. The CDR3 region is CASSVDIRRETQYF. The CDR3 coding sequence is TGTGCCAGCAGCGTGGACATCCGACGGGAGACCCAGTACTTC.

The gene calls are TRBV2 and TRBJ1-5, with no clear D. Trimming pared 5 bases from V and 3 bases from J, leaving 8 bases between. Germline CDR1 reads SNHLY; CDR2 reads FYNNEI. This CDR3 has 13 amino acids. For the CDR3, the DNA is TGTGCCAGCAGTTCCTGGGCCAATCAGCCCCAGCATTTT. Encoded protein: CASSSWANQPQHF.

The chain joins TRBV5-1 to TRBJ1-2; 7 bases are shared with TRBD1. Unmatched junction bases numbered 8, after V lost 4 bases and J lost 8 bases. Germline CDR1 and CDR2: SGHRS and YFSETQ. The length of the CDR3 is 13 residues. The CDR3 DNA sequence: TGCGCCAGCAGCCCTGCGAGGGGGCAAGGCTACACCTTC. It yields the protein CASSPARGQGYTF.

The CDR3 sequence is CASSAQGGQGAEAFF. The CDR3 coding sequence is TGTGCCAGCAGTGCTCAAGGAGGACAGGGGGCTGAAGCTTTCTTT. This rearrangement joins TRBV28 to TRBJ1-1, with 10 nucleotides matching TRBD1. The V gene's germline CDR1 is MDHEN and CDR2 SYDVKM. The junction had 9 bases not matched to a gene; V was cut back by 5 bases and J by 6 bases. The CDR3 spans 15 residues. The whole variable domain, filled in from reference TRBV28 and TRBJ1-1, reads DVKVTQSSRYLVKRTGEKVFLECVQDMDHENMFWYRQDPGLGLRLIYFSYDVKMKEKGDIPEGYSVSREKKERFSLILESASTNQTSMYLCASSAQGGQGAEAFFGQGTRLTVV.

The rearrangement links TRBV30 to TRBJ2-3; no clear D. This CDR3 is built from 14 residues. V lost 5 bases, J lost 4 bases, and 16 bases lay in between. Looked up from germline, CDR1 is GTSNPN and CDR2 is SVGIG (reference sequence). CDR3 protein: CAWSPYSPADTQYF. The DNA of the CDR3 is TGTGCCTGGTCCCCCTATTCCCCGGCAGATACGCAGTATTTT.

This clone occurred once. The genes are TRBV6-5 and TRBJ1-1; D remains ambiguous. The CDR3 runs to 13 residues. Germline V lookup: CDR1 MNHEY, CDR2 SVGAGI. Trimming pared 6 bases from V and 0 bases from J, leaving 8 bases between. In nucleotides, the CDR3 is TGTGCCAGCAGCAGGAACATGAACACTGAAGCTTTCTTT. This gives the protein CASSRNMNTEAFF.